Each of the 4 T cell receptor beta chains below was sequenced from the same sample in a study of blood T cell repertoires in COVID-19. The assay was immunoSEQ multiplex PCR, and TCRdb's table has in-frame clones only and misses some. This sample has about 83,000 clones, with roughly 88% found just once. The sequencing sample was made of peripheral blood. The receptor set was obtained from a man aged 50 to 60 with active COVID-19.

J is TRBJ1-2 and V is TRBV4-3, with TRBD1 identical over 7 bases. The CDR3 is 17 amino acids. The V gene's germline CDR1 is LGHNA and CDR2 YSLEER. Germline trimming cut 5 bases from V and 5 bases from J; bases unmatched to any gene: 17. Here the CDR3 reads CASSDRTGTRPAYGYTF. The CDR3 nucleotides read TGCGCCAGCAGCGACCGGACAGGAACCCGACCCGCTTATGGCTACACCTTC.

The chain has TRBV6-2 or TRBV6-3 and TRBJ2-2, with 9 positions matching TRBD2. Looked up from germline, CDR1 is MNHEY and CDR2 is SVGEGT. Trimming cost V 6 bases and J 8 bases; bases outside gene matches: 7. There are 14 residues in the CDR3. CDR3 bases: TGTGCCAGCAGCCTCCTAGCGGGAACTGGGGAGCTGTTTTTT. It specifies CASSLLAGTGELFF.

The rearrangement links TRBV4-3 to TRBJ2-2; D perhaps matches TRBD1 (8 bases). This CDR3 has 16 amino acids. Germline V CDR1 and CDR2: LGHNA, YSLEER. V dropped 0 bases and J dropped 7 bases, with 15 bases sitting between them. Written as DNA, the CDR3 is TGCGCCAGCAGCCAAGAATCGGACAGGGAGGGCGGGGAGCTGTTTTTT. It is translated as CASSQESDREGGELFF.

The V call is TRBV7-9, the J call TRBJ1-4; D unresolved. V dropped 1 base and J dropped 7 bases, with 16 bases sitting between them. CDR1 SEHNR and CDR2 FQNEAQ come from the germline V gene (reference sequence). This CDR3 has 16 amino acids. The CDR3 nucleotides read TGTGCCAGCAGCTTAGTTGTTGGTTTTGGAGGTGAAAAACTGTTTTTT. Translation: CASSLVVGFGGEKLFF.